The 21 T cell receptor beta chains below come from one sample, sequenced in a study of OX40 agonist ivuxolimab in advanced cancers. Repertoires were generated with immunoSEQ multiplex PCR, while TCRdb's copy carries only in-frame clones and drops some. Here the sample spans about 83,000 clones, under 95% being singletons. The source was CD4+ or CD8+ T cells sorted from blood, collected in a trial of the OX40 agonist ivuxolimab. The receptors derive from an adult with an advanced solid tumor such as melanoma, head and neck, liver or kidney cancer.

The genes are TRBV6-5 and TRBJ2-6; D is possibly TRBD2 (6 bases). Germline V lookup: CDR1 MNHEY, CDR2 SVGAGI. The CDR3 sequence is 14 residues long. V gave up 2 bases and J gave up 4 bases, with 6 bases separating them. The CDR3 reads CASSYAGGANVLTF. For the CDR3, the DNA is TGTGCCAGCAGTTACGCGGGAGGGGCCAACGTCCTGACTTTC.

The chain couples TRBV18 to TRBJ2-5; TRBD2 aligns across 9 bases. The CDR3 length is 14 residues. Per the germline V gene, CDR1 is KGHSH and CDR2 is LQKENI. J was trimmed by 4 bases and V by 3 bases; bases with no gene match: 3. The CDR3 spells CASSPGTSLETQYF. The CDR3 DNA sequence: TGTGCCAGCTCACCTGGGACTAGCTTAGAGACCCAGTACTTC.

This clone was recorded only once. The J gene is TRBJ1-2, the V gene TRBV27, with a possible D match to TRBD1 (5 bases). The germline V gene encodes CDR1 MNHEY and CDR2 SMNVEV (reference sequence). The V gene lost 2 bases and the J gene lost 2 bases, with 12 bases spanning the gap. The CDR3 contains 15 residues. The CDR3 is CASSLVQGGNYGYTF. The CDR3 DNA follows: TGTGCCAGCAGTTTAGTGCAGGGCGGGAACTATGGCTACACCTTC.

The chain joins TRBV7-8 to TRBJ2-7; TRBD1 aligns across 7 bases. V lost 5 bases to trimming and J lost 0 bases; unmatched junction nucleotides: 4. The germline gives CDR1 SGHVS, CDR2 FQNEAQ. This CDR3 has 14 amino acids. For the CDR3, the DNA is TGTGCCAGCAGCCTCCGGGACAGCTCCTACGAGCAGTACTTC. Translated, it gives CASSLRDSSYEQYF.

A remark on this clone: The sample carries other DNA sequences with the same CDR3. The rearrangement uses TRBV6-5 and TRBJ1-2; perhaps TRBD1 as D (5 bases). V dropped 0 bases and J dropped 1 base, with 6 bases sitting between them. Germline loops: CDR1 MNHEY, CDR2 SVGAGI. The CDR3 is 14 amino acids. The CDR3: CASSYSQGNYGYTF. The CDR3 DNA is TGTGCCAGCAGTTACTCCCAGGGTAACTATGGCTACACCTTC.

CDR3 in amino acids: CASSRQANTEAFF. The DNA of the CDR3 is TGCGCCAGCAGCCGACAGGCTAACACTGAAGCTTTCTTT. The rearrangement uses TRBV4-1 and TRBJ1-1; weak D call: TRBD1 (6 bases). The V gene's germline CDR1 is MGHRA and CDR2 YSYEKL. The germline V and J ends were trimmed by 4 bases and 2 bases, with 8 bases remaining between them. This CDR3 has 13 amino acids.

This chain joins TRBV28 and TRBJ2-5; TRBD1 is a possible D gene (5 bases). Germline CDR1 MDHEN, CDR2 SYDVKM. The CDR3 is made up of 12 amino acids. Trimming pared 8 bases from V and 5 bases from J, leaving 12 bases between. This CDR3 is CASGRAVETQYF. For the CDR3, the DNA is TGTGCCAGCGGCAGGGCGGTTGAGACCCAGTACTTC.

This sequence joins TRBV28 and TRBJ1-5; possible D gene TRBD1, 5 bases. Trimming pared 1 base from V and 2 bases from J, leaving 6 bases between. CDR3 length: 14 residues. CDR1 and CDR2 (germline): MDHEN, SYDVKM. CDR3 loop: CASSLSRGNQPQHF. As DNA, the CDR3 is TGTGCCAGCAGTTTATCCAGGGGCAATCAGCCCCAGCATTTT.

This clone showed up just once. The chain has TRBV30 and TRBJ2-2; 9 bases fit TRBD2. CDR3 length equals 16 residues. V dropped 5 bases and J dropped 3; count of bases not matched to a gene: 10. Per germline, CDR1 GTSNPN and CDR2 SVGIG (reference sequence). CDR3 coding DNA: TGTGCCTGGGGGCTAATAGCGGGAGAACACACCGGGGAGCTGTTTTTT. The encoded protein is CAWGLIAGEHTGELFF.

The rearrangement joins TRBV27 to TRBJ2-3; D remains ambiguous. V gave up 2 bases and J gave up 4 bases, with 4 bases separating them. Per germline, CDR1 MNHEY and CDR2 SMNVEV (reference sequence). The CDR3 consists of 12 residues. The CDR3 coding sequence is TGTGCCAGCAGTTTAATCGCAGATACGCAGTATTTT. Amino acids: CASSLIADTQYF.

The chain has TRBV28 and TRBJ2-3; 8 nucleotides agree with TRBD1. The CDR3 runs 15 residues. V was pared by 4 bases and J by 10 bases, with 13 bases of the junction left unmatched. Germline V gene lookup returns CDR1 MDHEN and CDR2 SYDVKM. For the CDR3, the DNA is TGTGCCAGCAGTTCAAGCCAGGACAGGGCTGGGGCGCAGTATTTT. Translated, it gives CASSSSQDRAGAQYF.

For this clone: This may be a read error, as it is one base from a much larger clone. At the DNA level, this CDR3 is encoded by other sequences in the same sample as well. The chain recombines TRBV19 with TRBJ1-5, with D hard to call. Germline CDR1 reads LNHDA; CDR2 reads SQIVND (reference sequence). V lost 2 bases, J lost 3 bases, and 8 bases lay in between. The CDR3 has 14 residues. This CDR3 is CASSIYRDNQPQHF. The CDR3, as DNA: TGTGCCAGTAGTATATACCGGGACAATCAGCCCCAGCATTTT. Complete variable domain (other parts from reference TRBV19 and TRBJ1-5): DGGITQSPKYLFRKEGQNVTLSCEQNLNHDAMYWYRQDPGQGLRLIYYSQIVNDFQKGDIAEGYSVSREKKESFPLTVTSAQKNPTAFYLCASSIYRDNQPQHFGDGTRLSIL.

Comments on this clone: Other DNA sequences in this sample translate to the same CDR3. The chain employs TRBV27 and TRBJ2-7, with unresolved D. V shed 4 bases and J shed 0 bases, with 4 bases lying between them. This CDR3 is 12 amino acids long. The germline gives CDR1 MNHEY, CDR2 SMNVEV (reference sequence). CDR3 loop: CASSSSSYEQYF. The CDR3 bases are TGTGCCAGCAGTTCCTCCTCCTACGAGCAGTACTTC.

There are a few counts of this clone. The chain recombines TRBV27 with TRBJ2-7; a possible D gene is TRBD1 (6 bases). Trimming shortened V by 0 bases and J by 0 bases, and 12 bases separated the two germline ends. CDR3 length: 16 residues. Germline V gene data show CDR1 as MNHEY and CDR2 as SMNVEV (reference sequence). CDR3 residues: CASSLSPRGSSYEQYF. The CDR3 bases are TGTGCCAGCAGTTTATCTCCCAGGGGCAGCTCCTACGAGCAGTACTTC.

The CDR3 DNA is TGTGCCAGCAGTGATCTTGGATACACCGGGGAGCTGTTTTTT. Translated: CASSDLGYTGELFF. The V and J genes are TRBV25-1 and TRBJ2-2; D is uncertain. The CDR3 is 14 residues long. V lost 3 bases and J 3 bases, leaving 8 bases between the germline ends. From germline, CDR1 is MGHDK and CDR2 SYGVNS.

The V gene is TRBV27, the J gene TRBJ1-2; weak D call: TRBD1 (6 bases). Germline lookup yields CDR1 MNHEY and CDR2 SMNVEV (reference sequence). There are 14 residues in the CDR3. The V end was cut by 5 bases, the J end by 6 bases, with 16 bases between. The CDR3 nucleotides read TGTGCCAGCAGTCCCCTGGCGGGGGGCGATGGCTACACCTTC. This sequence encodes CASSPLAGGDGYTF.

This clone was seen only once. This chain uses TRBV7-9 with TRBJ2-2, with D possibly TRBD2 on 5 matching bases. Looked up from germline, CDR1 is SEHNR and CDR2 is FQNEAQ (reference sequence). The ends were cut back, 5 bases at V and 0 bases at J, with 13 bases in the middle. This CDR3 is 16 amino acids long. The CDR3 DNA reads TGTGCCAGCAGCGGAGGACTCTCTGCGAACACCGGGGAGCTGTTTTTT. It codes for CASSGGLSANTGELFF.

J is TRBJ2-3 and V is TRBV28; D may be TRBD1 (6 bases). V was pared by 3 bases and J by 3 bases, with 16 bases between. There are 16 residues in the CDR3. Germline values: CDR1 MDHEN, CDR2 SYDVKM. The chain's CDR3 is CASSFGVTGITDTQYF. Here the CDR3 DNA reads TGTGCCAGCAGTTTTGGCGTAACAGGGATTACAGATACGCAGTATTTT.

CDR3 DNA sequence: TGTGCCTGGAGTGTACTGTCCAGGGAGCTGTTTTTT. It encodes CAWSVLSRELFF. The genes are TRBV30 and TRBJ2-2; D gene uncertain. Trimming shortened V by 0 bases and J by 9 bases, and 8 bases separated the two germline ends. CDR1 is GTSNPN and CDR2 is SVGIG in the germline V gene (reference sequence). The CDR3 has 12 amino acids. The full variable domain, its missing parts supplied by reference TRBV30 and TRBJ2-2, is SQTIHQWPATLVQPVGSPLSLECTVEGTSNPNLYWYRQAAGRGLQLLFYSVGIGQISSEVPQNLSASRPQDRQFILSSKKLLLSDSGFYLCAWSVLSRELFFGEGSRLTVL.

The chain employs TRBV6-5 and TRBJ1-5; D ambiguous. CDR1 is MNHEY, CDR2 SVGAGI, per germline. This CDR3 has 15 residues. Trimming stripped 5 bases from V and 0 bases from J, with 11 bases between. CDR3 in amino acids: CASSQSEYSNQPQHF. CDR3 bases: TGTGCCAGCAGTCAATCAGAGTATAGCAATCAGCCCCAGCATTTT.

V is TRBV28 and J is TRBJ2-7, with 7 bases identical to TRBD2. Germline V gene data show CDR1 as MDHEN and CDR2 as SYDVKM. CDR3 length: 18 residues. Trimming at V came to 3 bases and at J to 0 bases, leaving 14 bases not matched to a gene. CDR3: CASSFSPQLAWSSYEQYF. The DNA of the CDR3 is TGTGCCAGCAGTTTTTCCCCCCAACTAGCGTGGAGCTCCTACGAGCAGTACTTC.